Listed below are T cell receptor beta chains from one sample, sequenced in a study of blood T cell repertoires in COVID-19. Assay used: immunoSEQ multiplex PCR; TCRdb lists only in-frame clones, some missing. The table lists a few hundred thousand clones, 90% of them singletons. Material: peripheral blood. The origin of the receptors is a woman in her sixties or seventies with COVID-19, enrolled during active disease. Each CDR3 is given with its conserved first and last residue. The order of the fields is V gene, D gene, clone size, J gene, CDR3 protein, CDR3 DNA. The D gene is left open where the match is weak. Clone size is shown for a subset of rows, as once, few, many or a class of expanded clone.

>TRBV5-1|-|-|TRBJ1-2
CASSLALGGTSGDTF
TGCGCCAGCAGCTTGGCCTTGGGGGGAACCAGTGGGGACACCTTC
>TRBV6-5|-|-|TRBJ2-2
CASSQTFSSTGELFF
TGTGCCAGCAGTCAGACATTCTCGAGCACCGGGGAGCTGTTTTTT
>TRBV6-2/TRBV6-3|-|-|TRBJ1-2
CASSRGAYGYTF
TGTGCCAGCAGTCGGGGTGCTTACGGCTACACCTTC
>TRBV25-1|-|-|TRBJ1-2
CATATTGTHGYTF
TGTGCCACCGCAACTACAGGAACCCATGGCTACACCTTC
>TRBV7-8|TRBD1|once|TRBJ2-7
CASSKTRDRGHEQYF
TGTGCCAGCAGCAAGACCCGGGACAGGGGGCACGAGCAGTACTTC
>TRBV18|-|-|TRBJ1-5
CASSPGMGGVQPQHF
TGTGCCAGCTCACCGGGAATGGGCGGGGTGCAGCCCCAGCATTTT
>TRBV27|-|-|TRBJ2-5
CASAKLTQETQYF
TGTGCCAGCGCAAAACTAACCCAGGAGACCCAGTACTTC
>TRBV10-3|TRBD2|-|TRBJ2-7
CAISEFSGGTYEQYF
TGTGCCATCAGTGAGTTTAGCGGGGGGACGTACGAGCAGTACTTC
>TRBV4-2|-|-|TRBJ2-1
CASSQGVGLAQSGQFF
TGTGCCAGCAGCCAAGGCGTGGGGCTAGCGCAATCCGGGCAGTTCTTC
>TRBV11-2|TRBD1|-|TRBJ2-3
CASSLVFPGQGLDTQYF
TGTGCCAGCAGCTTAGTTTTCCCGGGACAGGGATTAGATACGCAGTATTTT
>TRBV13|-|-|TRBJ2-5
CASSRVQETQYF
TGTGCCAGTTCCCGGGTCCAAGAGACCCAGTACTTC
>TRBV6-5|TRBD1|-|TRBJ2-3
CASSYRQGTTDTQYF
TGTGCCAGCAGTTACCGACAGGGAACCACAGATACGCAGTATTTT
>TRBV4-1|TRBD2|few|TRBJ2-3
CASSLSGLAGNTDTQYF
TGCGCCAGCAGCCTAAGCGGCCTAGCGGGGAACACAGATACGCAGTATTTT
>TRBV7-8|-|-|TRBJ2-5
CASSLTGSKTQYF
TGTGCCAGCAGCTTAACGGGTTCTAAGACCCAGTACTTC
>TRBV11-1|-|-|TRBJ1-1
CASSPNTEAFF
TGTGCCAGCAGCCCTAACACTGAAGCTTTCTTT
>TRBV30|-|-|TRBJ2-7
CAWSVPYYEQYF
TGTGCCTGGAGTGTACCCTACTACGAGCAGTACTTC
>TRBV4-1|TRBD1|-|TRBJ2-6
CASSEGQGAAGANVLTF
TGCGCCAGCAGCGAGGGTCAGGGGGCGGCCGGGGCCAACGTCCTGACTTTC
>TRBV11-1|-|-|TRBJ2-1
CASRNRTYNEQFF
TGTGCCAGCAGAAACAGAACATACAATGAGCAGTTCTTC
>TRBV4-3|TRBD1|-|TRBJ1-2
CASSQVGGQAIRGYTF
TGCGCCAGCAGCCAAGTAGGGGGACAGGCCATTAGAGGCTACACCTTC
>TRBV4-1|-|-|TRBJ1-1
CASSQDRTGLNTEAFF
TGCGCCAGCAGCCAAGATCGCACAGGGCTAAACACTGAAGCTTTCTTT
>TRBV7-3|-|-|TRBJ2-3
CASSLIGGRTDTQYF
TGTGCCAGCAGCTTAATCGGGGGGCGTACAGATACGCAGTATTTT
>TRBV6-2/TRBV6-3|-|-|TRBJ2-3
CASSALGGASTDTQYF
TGTGCCAGCAGTGCCCTCGGGGGAGCTAGCACAGATACGCAGTATTTT
>TRBV7-2|-|once|TRBJ1-4
CASSQLGGLNEKLFF
TGTGCCAGCAGTCAATTGGGAGGTCTTAATGAAAAACTGTTTTTT
>TRBV6-5|-|once|TRBJ2-3
CASSYPGGDTQYF
TGTGCCAGCAGTTACCCGGGTGGAGATACGCAGTATTTT
>TRBV11-3|TRBD1|-|TRBJ1-6
CASSLGGTGSLYNSPLHF
TGTGCCAGCAGCTTAGGAGGGACAGGGAGTCTCTATAATTCACCCCTCCACTTT
>TRBV27|TRBD1|few|TRBJ1-2
CASSLWGPRTGDYGYTF
TGTGCCAGCAGTTTATGGGGGCCCCGGACAGGCGACTATGGCTACACCTTC
>TRBV7-2|TRBD1|-|TRBJ1-6
CASSLVTGNNSPLHF
TGTGCCAGCAGCTTAGTGACAGGGAATAATTCACCCCTCCACTTT
>TRBV6-2/TRBV6-3|-|-|TRBJ1-5
CASSYDRNQPQHF
TGTGCCAGCAGTTACGACAGGAATCAGCCCCAGCATTTT
>TRBV7-2|TRBD2|once|TRBJ2-7
CASSLGGGAGLYEQYF
TGTGCCAGCAGCTTAGGCGGGGGGGCCGGTCTCTACGAGCAGTACTTC
>TRBV15|TRBD1|-|TRBJ2-5
CATSKDRGTETQYF
TGTGCCACCAGCAAAGACAGGGGAACAGAGACCCAGTACTTC
>TRBV5-1|TRBD1|few|TRBJ2-1
CASANQGDLNEQFF
TGCGCCAGCGCCAACCAGGGGGATTTAAATGAGCAGTTCTTC
>TRBV6-4|TRBD1|-|TRBJ1-5
CARQTGTCNQPQHF
TGTGCCAGGCAGACAGGGACGTGCAATCAGCCCCAGCATTTT
>TRBV5-4|-|-|TRBJ2-6
CASSHLTSPISGANVLTF
TGTGCCAGCAGCCACCTGACATCCCCCATATCTGGGGCCAACGTCCTGACTTTC
>TRBV6-5|-|-|TRBJ1-5
CASGRQGNQPQHF
TGTGCCAGTGGCCGGCAGGGCAATCAGCCCCAGCATTTT
>TRBV7-7|-|-|TRBJ1-4
CASSARGDEKLFF
TGTGCTAGCAGCGCGCGGGGAGATGAAAAACTGTTTTTT
>TRBV5-1|-|-|TRBJ1-1
CASSIQGSDTEAFF
TGCGCCAGCAGCATCCAGGGGAGTGACACTGAAGCTTTCTTT
>TRBV19|TRBD1|-|TRBJ2-6
CASSMGPGQGAGANVLTF
TGTGCCAGTAGTATGGGACCGGGACAGGGCGCTGGGGCCAACGTCCTGACTTTC
>TRBV5-1|-|few|TRBJ2-3
CASTSNRGTTRTDTQYF
TGCGCCAGCACCTCCAATAGGGGGACTACTCGCACAGATACGCAGTATTTT
>TRBV28|TRBD1|-|TRBJ1-5
CASSLFSVRGPGFNQPQHF
TGTGCCAGCAGTTTATTCTCTGTAAGGGGGCCGGGGTTCAATCAGCCCCAGCATTTT
>TRBV7-3|-|-|TRBJ1-1
CASSPLGPQVGTEAFF
TGTGCCAGCAGCCCCCTCGGCCCGCAGGTTGGAACTGAAGCTTTCTTT
>TRBV5-4|TRBD2|-|TRBJ2-5
CASSLAGGPGTQYF
TGTGCCAGCAGCCTAGCGGGGGGGCCTGGGACCCAGTACTTC
>TRBV6-1|TRBD1|-|TRBJ1-4
CASSEAWQGAGEKLFF
TGTGCCAGCAGTGAAGCGTGGCAGGGGGCCGGTGAAAAACTGTTTTTT
>TRBV6-2/TRBV6-3|TRBD2|-|TRBJ2-2
CASSSLAGGSGELFF
TGTGCCAGCAGTTCACTAGCGGGGGGGTCCGGGGAGCTGTTTTTT
>TRBV3-1/TRBV3-2|-|-|TRBJ1-2
CASSQNIPNYGYTF
TGTGCCAGCAGCCAAAACATACCTAACTATGGCTACACCTTC
>TRBV7-9|-|-|TRBJ1-1
CASSPGGQRNTEAFF
TGTGCCAGCAGCCCTGGAGGACAGAGAAACACTGAAGCTTTCTTT
>TRBV3-1/TRBV3-2|-|-|TRBJ1-3
CASSNTLFQGQNTIYF
TGTGCCAGCAGTAACACCTTATTCCAGGGGCAGAACACCATATATTTT
>TRBV5-1|TRBD1|-|TRBJ2-1
CASSGTGTAYNEQFF
TGCGCCAGCAGCGGTACCGGGACAGCCTACAATGAGCAGTTCTTC
>TRBV9|-|-|TRBJ2-5
CASSVGADQVTQYF
TGTGCCAGCAGCGTAGGGGCAGATCAAGTGACCCAGTACTTC
>TRBV27|-|-|TRBJ1-1
CASSLLSNTEAFF
TGTGCCAGCAGTTTACTTTCGAACACTGAAGCTTTCTTT
>TRBV29-1|-|few|TRBJ1-1
CSVDSRRGWIMNTEAFF
TGCAGCGTTGATTCCCGGCGGGGCTGGATAATGAACACTGAAGCTTTCTTT
>TRBV30|-|few|TRBJ1-1
CARAAVGYTEAFF
TGTGCCAGAGCGGCCGTTGGGTACACTGAAGCTTTCTTT
>TRBV19|-|-|TRBJ1-1
CASSPSGTYTTEAFF
TGTGCCAGTAGTCCATCCGGGACATACACTACTGAAGCTTTCTTT
>TRBV29-1|TRBD2|-|TRBJ2-5
CSVRSGGPGETQYF
TGCAGCGTTCGCTCGGGGGGGCCGGGGGAGACCCAGTACTTC
>TRBV6-2/TRBV6-3|-|-|TRBJ1-2
CASSYWGPGGYTF
TGTGCCAGCAGTTACTGGGGGCCAGGTGGCTACACCTTC
>TRBV4-1|-|-|TRBJ1-1
CASSLGGSEAFF
TGCGCCAGCAGCCTGGGGGGATCTGAAGCTTTCTTT
>TRBV6-5|-|-|TRBJ1-2
CASRNRENYGYTF
TGTGCCAGCAGGAACCGGGAGAACTATGGCTACACCTTC
>TRBV11-2|-|-|TRBJ1-2
CASSEGNYGYTF
TGTGCCAGCAGCGAGGGTAACTATGGCTACACCTTC
>TRBV24-1|-|once|TRBJ2-1
CATSEASLGEQFF
TGTGCCACCAGTGAGGCTAGTCTTGGTGAGCAGTTCTTC
>TRBV11-2|-|-|TRBJ1-2
CASSLAYRRGYGYTF
TGTGCCAGCAGCTTAGCTTACAGGCGGGGCTATGGCTACACCTTC
>TRBV11-2|TRBD1|-|TRBJ1-4
CASSTRDRGEKLFF
TGTGCCAGCAGCACCCGGGACAGGGGGGAAAAACTGTTTTTT